These 26 T cell receptor beta chains came from one sample sequenced in a study of metastatic and nonmetastatic thyroid tumors. Thyroid surgery took place with no prior treatment in any patient. TCRdb used MiXCR to call clones anew from the PCR reads. The sample has about 82,000 clones; 9.5% to 15% are singletons. The sequencing input was tumor tissue. Receptors originate from a female donor with papillary thyroid cancer or a benign thyroid nodule (not recorded which). Some clones in this sample may be carry-over from other donors' samples.

This clone was detected many times. V and J are TRBV2 and TRBJ2-3; D gene uncertain. V was trimmed by 4 bases and J by 6 bases, leaving 5 bases between them. CDR1 is SNHLY and CDR2 is FYNNEI in the germline V gene. This CDR3 is 11 amino acids long. CDR3 nucleotide sequence: TGTGCCAGCAGTGGAGCGGATACGCAGTATTTT. Translation: CASSGADTQYF.

CDR3 nucleotide sequence: TGTGCCAGCAGACAGGCCGGGAACGAGCAGTACTTC. It codes for CASRQAGNEQYF. V and J are TRBV6-1 and TRBJ2-7; the D gene could be TRBD1 or TRBD2 (5 bases each). The CDR3 has 12 residues. Germline V CDR1 and CDR2: MNHNS, SASEGT. Between the trimmed V and J ends, which lost 6 bases and 5 bases, there was a span of 11 bases.

About this clone itself: Mismatch with germline at one junction end may stem from a read error. V is TRBV20-1 and J is TRBJ2-3; D possibly corresponds to TRBD2 (5 bases). The germline V gene encodes CDR1 DFQATT and CDR2 SNEGSKA (reference sequence). The CDR3 is 12 residues long. The CDR3 is CSVRSDTDMQYF. CDR3 nucleotides: TGCAGTGTTCGTAGCGACACAGATATGCAGTATTTT.

This clone was counted ten times or more. The chain couples TRBV27 to TRBJ2-7; TRBD2 might be the D (5 bases). The germline CDR1 and CDR2 sequences are MNHEY and SMNVEV (reference sequence). The CDR3 runs to 13 residues. V was cut by 4 bases and J by 4 bases, with 11 bases left in between. CDR3 in amino acids: CASSYVGSYEQYF. DNA of the CDR3: TGTGCCAGCAGTTACGTGGGGAGTTACGAGCAGTACTTC.

This clone was picked up many times. The chain couples TRBV11-2 to TRBJ1-1, with unresolved D. From germline, CDR1 is SGHAT and CDR2 FQNNGV. Trimming took off 3 bases at V and 4 bases at J, with 12 bases between the two ends. The CDR3 loop spans 14 amino acids. CDR3 sequence: CASSFSPGSTEAFF. In DNA, the CDR3 is TGTGCCAGCAGCTTTTCCCCGGGTAGCACTGAAGCTTTCTTT.

This clone has more than one count but fewer than ten. The chain carries TRBV14 and TRBJ2-7; TRBD2 agrees at 11 bases. The CDR3 runs to 15 residues. V shed 4 bases and J 2 bases; nucleotides not matched to a gene: 4. CDR1 and CDR2 (germline): SGHDN, FVKESK. The DNA of the CDR3 is TGTGCCAGCAGCCTTAGCGGGAGGGGGACCTACGAGCAGTACTTC. Protein: CASSLSGRGTYEQYF. The full variable domain, rest sourced from reference TRBV14 and TRBJ2-7, is EAGVTQFPSHSVIEKGQTVTLRCDPISGHDNLYWYRRVMGKEIKFLLHFVKESKQDESGMPNNRFLAERTGGTYSTLKVQPAELEDSGVYFCASSLSGRGTYEQYFGPGTRLTVT.

This clone was seen ten or more times. The chain links TRBV6-1 to TRBJ1-1; D remains unclear. The CDR3 length is 14 residues. Germline V CDR1 and CDR2: MNHNS, SASEGT. Trimming stripped 8 bases from V and 0 bases from J, with 13 bases between. The DNA for the CDR3 is TGTGCCAGCGCCCTCGGTAGGATGAACACTGAAGCTTTCTTT. Translating gives CASALGRMNTEAFF.

This clone was observed a handful of times. Likely a read error: the CDR3 ends without its conserved phenylalanine or tryptophan. V usage is TRBV13 and J usage is TRBJ2-4; D might be TRBD2 (5 bases). The V gene's germline CDR1 is PRHDT and CDR2 FYEKMQ (reference sequence). Between the trimmed V and J ends, which lost 5 bases and 0 bases, there was a span of 8 bases. The CDR3 is 14 residues long. The CDR3 region has the DNA TGTGCCAGCAGCCCCCGGGGAGCCAAAAACATTCAGTACCTC. It translates to CASSPRGAKNIQYL.

This clone was seen many times. This specimen includes other DNA sequences encoding the same CDR3. The genes are TRBV2 and TRBJ2-7, with 7 nucleotides matching TRBD1. The CDR3 runs to 13 residues. The germline V gene has CDR1 SNHLY and CDR2 FYNNEI. With 8 bases clipped from V and 6 bases from J, the junction kept 10 bases outside the gene matches. The CDR3 here is CASSGQARGEQYF. CDR3 in DNA: TGTGCCAGCTCCGGACAGGCACGTGGCGAGCAGTACTTC.

The table lists this clone with many counts. The chain employs TRBV3-1 and TRBJ1-2, with 10 bases lining up with TRBD1. The CDR3 runs to 14 residues. V gave up 4 bases and J gave up 5 bases; unmatched junction bases: 4. The germline gives CDR1 LGHDT, CDR2 YNNKEL (reference sequence). As DNA, the CDR3 is TGTGCCAGCAGCCCCGGGACAGGGGCTTATGGCTACACCTTC. Its translation is CASSPGTGAYGYTF.

This clone occurred a few times. This clone may be a read error of a much larger clone one base away. The V and J genes are TRBV27 and TRBJ1-1; no clear D gene. The germline V and J ends were trimmed by 5 bases and 1 base, with 8 bases remaining between them. Germline V CDR1 and CDR2: MNHEY, SMNVEV (reference sequence). The CDR3 is 13 amino acids. The DNA for the CDR3 is TGTGCCAGCAGTCCGTGGACGAACACTGAAGCTTTCTTT. Translation gives CASSPWTNTEAFF.

This chain links TRBV5-5 with TRBJ2-1; D remains unclear. V lost 2 bases and J 5 bases, leaving 5 bases between the germline ends. The CDR3 runs to 12 residues. Germline assignment: CDR1 SGHKS and CDR2 YYEKEE (reference sequence). The CDR3 spells CASSLKNNEQFF. The CDR3 DNA reads TGTGCCAGCAGCTTAAAAAACAATGAGCAGTTCTTC.

Note on this clone: A much larger clone is a single base away; this may be a read error. Within the sample, other DNA sequences also encode this same CDR3. CDR3 in DNA: TGTGCCAGCAGTCTCCGGGACTCACACTGGAACGAGCAGTTCTTC. Translation gives CASSLRDSHWNEQFF. The chain links TRBV6-2 or TRBV6-3 to TRBJ2-1, with D perhaps matching TRBD2 (6 bases). CDR1 is MNHEY, CDR2 SVGEGT, per germline. The CDR3 is made up of 15 amino acids. V lost 5 bases and J lost 10, with 21 bases in between.

As to this clone: This may be a read error, as it is one base from a much larger clone. This chain links TRBV3-1 with TRBJ1-5; D not certain. The CDR3 has 13 residues. Germline assignment: CDR1 LGHDT and CDR2 YNNKEL (reference sequence). The CDR3: CASIQAPDQPQHF. In DNA, the CDR3 is TGTGCCAGCATCCAAGCCCCGGATCAGCCCCAGCATTTT.

A note on this clone: With a much larger clone just one base away, this may be a read error. Additional DNA sequences in this sample encode the identical CDR3. The chain has TRBV6-1 and TRBJ2-1; 8 bases are a match to TRBD2. CDR3 length: 14 residues. Germline-derived CDR1 and CDR2 are MNHNS and SASEGT. The CDR3 nucleotides are TGTGCCAACAGTATCGGACTAGCTCGAAATGAGCAGTTCTTC. Translating gives CANSIGLARNEQFF.

The sample holds many counts of this clone. V and J are TRBV19 and TRBJ1-1, with D perhaps TRBD1 (5 bases). V was clipped by 1 base and J by 6 bases, with 21 bases between them. Per germline, CDR1 LNHDA and CDR2 SQIVND (reference sequence). The CDR3 length is 17 residues. In DNA form, the CDR3 reads TGTGCCAGTAGTATAGCCTTTACAGGAGGGTTTAGGGCTGAAGCTTTCTTT. It codes for CASSIAFTGGFRAEAFF.

CDR3: CSATRDRDMNEQYF. The CDR3 nucleotides read TGCAGTGCTACTCGGGACAGGGATATGAACGAGCAGTACTTC. V usage is TRBV20-1 and J usage is TRBJ2-7, with TRBD1 identical over 9 bases. CDR3 length: 14 amino acids. From germline, CDR1 is DFQATT and CDR2 SNEGSKA (reference sequence). The J segment lost 5 bases and the V segment lost 4 bases, leaving 9 bases of the junction unmatched.

This clone was detected many times. CDR3 sequence: CAIRDSSTDTQYF. CDR3 DNA: TGTGCCATCAGGGACAGTAGCACAGATACGCAGTATTTT. The chain carries TRBV10-3 and TRBJ2-3; a weak D match, TRBD1 (6 bases). V was trimmed by 6 bases and J by 0 bases, leaving 7 bases between them. This CDR3 region has 13 residues. The V gene's germline CDR1 is ENHRY and CDR2 SYGVKD.

A remark on this clone: This may be a read error, as it is one base from a much larger clone. J is TRBJ2-2 and V is TRBV5-1, with 11 bases lining up with TRBD2. The CDR3 loop spans 16 amino acids. Germline trimming cut 6 bases from V and 1 base from J; bases unmatched to any gene: 5. CDR1 and CDR2 (germline): SGHRS, YFSETQ. The CDR3 protein is CASILGTSGNTGELFF. In DNA form, the CDR3 reads TGCGCCAGCATCCTAGGGACTAGCGGGAACACCGGGGAGCTGTTTTTT.

This clone has a count of ten or more. CDR3 sequence reads: CASSWGQGVREKLFF. CDR3 coding DNA: TGTGCCAGCAGTTGGGGCCAGGGAGTGCGTGAAAAACTGTTTTTT. This sequence joins TRBV12-3 or TRBV12-4 and TRBJ1-4, with D perhaps matching TRBD1 (5 bases). V was shortened by 4 bases and J by 7 bases, with 16 bases between the two germline ends. This CDR3 region has 15 residues.

This clone has a count of ten or more. CDR3: CSARNPAEQYF. Here the CDR3 DNA reads TGCAGTGCTAGGAACCCGGCCGAGCAGTACTTC. This chain links TRBV20-1 with TRBJ2-7; D gene uncertain. Trimming removed 3 bases from V and 6 bases from J, with 9 bases in between. Germline V lookup: CDR1 DFQATT, CDR2 SNEGSKA (reference sequence). This CDR3 has 11 residues.

This clone showed up many times. The rearrangement links TRBV20-1 to TRBJ1-2; 7 nucleotides align to TRBD1. With V trimmed by 5 bases and J by 0 bases, 9 bases remained unmatched. CDR1 DFQATT and CDR2 SNEGSKA come from the germline V gene (reference sequence). This CDR3 has 15 amino acids. The CDR3 protein is CSAFTPGTANYGYTF. DNA of the CDR3: TGCAGTGCTTTTACACCCGGGACAGCTAACTATGGCTACACCTTC.

There are many counts of this clone. This chain joins TRBV5-1 and TRBJ2-2; 9 nucleotides match TRBD2. CDR3 length: 17 amino acids. V dropped 7 bases and J dropped 0; count of bases not matched to a gene: 10. Germline CDR1 reads SGHRS; CDR2 reads YFSETQ. In nucleotides, the CDR3 is TGCGCCAGCGCCCCCGGGACTAGCCGATCGAACACCGGGGAGCTGTTTTTT. Translated: CASAPGTSRSNTGELFF.

This clone was seen a few times. Being one base from a much bigger clone, this may be a read error. The V call is TRBV2, the J call TRBJ1-1; D gene ambiguous. V lost 3 bases to trimming and J lost 6 bases, with 8 bases between them. Germline CDR1 SNHLY, CDR2 FYNNEI. The CDR3 covers 12 residues. CDR3 loop: CASSELTAEAFF. CDR3 nucleotide sequence: TGTGCCAGCAGTGAGCTTACAGCTGAAGCTTTCTTT.

This clone was counted ten times or more. The gene calls are TRBV7-9 and TRBJ1-1; D perhaps matches TRBD1 (6 bases). Trimming stripped 5 bases from V and 7 bases from J, with 17 bases between. Per the germline V gene, CDR1 is SEHNR and CDR2 is FQNEAQ (reference sequence). This CDR3 spans 14 amino acids. CDR3 coding DNA: TGTGCCAGCAGCGACAACACCCGAGGGGGTGAAGCTTTCTTT. Residues: CASSDNTRGGEAFF. Drawing the rest from reference TRBV7-9 and TRBJ1-1, the complete variable domain is DTGVSQNPRHKITKRGQNVTFRCDPISEHNRLYWYRQTLGQGPEFLTYFQNEAQLEKSRLLSDRFSAERPKGSFSTLEIQRTEQGDSAMYLCASSDNTRGGEAFFGQGTRLTVV.

The sample holds many counts of this clone. V gene TRBV15 combines with J gene TRBJ2-1, with no clear D. This CDR3 has 12 residues. V shed 0 bases and J shed 9 bases, with 6 bases lying between them. CDR1 is LNHNV and CDR2 is YYDKDF in the germline V gene (reference sequence). The CDR3: CATSRDEVEQFF. Here the CDR3 DNA reads TGTGCCACCAGCAGAGACGAGGTTGAGCAGTTCTTC.